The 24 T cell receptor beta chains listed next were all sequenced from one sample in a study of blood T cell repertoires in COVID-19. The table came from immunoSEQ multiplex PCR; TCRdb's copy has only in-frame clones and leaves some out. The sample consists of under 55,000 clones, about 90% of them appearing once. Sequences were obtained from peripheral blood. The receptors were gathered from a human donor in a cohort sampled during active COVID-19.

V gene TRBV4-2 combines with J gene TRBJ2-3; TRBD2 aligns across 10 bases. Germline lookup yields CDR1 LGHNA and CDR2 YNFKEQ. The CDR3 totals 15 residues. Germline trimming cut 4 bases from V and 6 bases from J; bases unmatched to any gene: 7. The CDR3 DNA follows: TGTGCCAGCAGCCGGGGGACTAGCGAATCTGATACGCAGTATTTT. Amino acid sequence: CASSRGTSESDTQYF.

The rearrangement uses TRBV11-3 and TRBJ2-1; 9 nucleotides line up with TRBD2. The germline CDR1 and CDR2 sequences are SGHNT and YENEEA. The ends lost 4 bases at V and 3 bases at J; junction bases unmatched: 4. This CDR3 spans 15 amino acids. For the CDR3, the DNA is TGTGCCAGCAGCTATAGCGGGAGCGGCTACAATGAGCAGTTCTTC. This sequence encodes CASSYSGSGYNEQFF.

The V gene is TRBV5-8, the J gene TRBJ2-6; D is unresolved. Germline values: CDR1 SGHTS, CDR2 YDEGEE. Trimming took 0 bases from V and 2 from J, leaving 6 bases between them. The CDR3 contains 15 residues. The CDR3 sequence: CASSLVLAGANVLTF. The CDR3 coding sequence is TGTGCCAGCAGCTTGGTCCTCGCTGGGGCCAACGTCCTGACTTTC.

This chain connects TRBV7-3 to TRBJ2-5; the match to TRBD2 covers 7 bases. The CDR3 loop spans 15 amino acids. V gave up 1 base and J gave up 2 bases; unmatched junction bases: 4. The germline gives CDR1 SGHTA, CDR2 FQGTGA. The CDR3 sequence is CASSLISGAQETQYF. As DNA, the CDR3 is TGTGCCAGCAGCTTAATCAGCGGGGCACAAGAGACCCAGTACTTC.

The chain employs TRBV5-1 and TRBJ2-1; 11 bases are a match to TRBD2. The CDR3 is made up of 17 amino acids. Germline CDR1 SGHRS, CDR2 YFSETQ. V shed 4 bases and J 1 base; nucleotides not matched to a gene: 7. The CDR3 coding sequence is TGCGCCAGCAGCCCACAATCTAGCGGGAGGTCCTACAATGAGCAGTTCTTC. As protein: CASSPQSSGRSYNEQFF.

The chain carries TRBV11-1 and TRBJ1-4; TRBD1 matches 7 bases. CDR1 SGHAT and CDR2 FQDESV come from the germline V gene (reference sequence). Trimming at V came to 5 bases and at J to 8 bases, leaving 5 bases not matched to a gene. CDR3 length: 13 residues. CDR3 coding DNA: TGTGCCAGCAGCCCAGGACAGGACGAAAAACTGTTTTTT. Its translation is CASSPGQDEKLFF.

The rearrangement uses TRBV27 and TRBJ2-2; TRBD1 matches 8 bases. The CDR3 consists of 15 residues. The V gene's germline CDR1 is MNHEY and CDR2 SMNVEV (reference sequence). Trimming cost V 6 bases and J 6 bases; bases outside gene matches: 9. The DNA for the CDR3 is TGTGCCAGCAGAAGGCGACAGGGGTCCGCCGGGGAGCTGTTTTTT. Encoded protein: CASRRRQGSAGELFF.

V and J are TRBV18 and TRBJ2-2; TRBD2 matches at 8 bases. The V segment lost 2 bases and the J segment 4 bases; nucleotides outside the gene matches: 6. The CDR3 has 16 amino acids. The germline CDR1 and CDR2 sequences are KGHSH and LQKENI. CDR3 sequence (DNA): TGTGCCAGCTCACCATCGGCCGGGAGGGGCACCGGGGAGCTGTTTTTT. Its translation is CASSPSAGRGTGELFF.

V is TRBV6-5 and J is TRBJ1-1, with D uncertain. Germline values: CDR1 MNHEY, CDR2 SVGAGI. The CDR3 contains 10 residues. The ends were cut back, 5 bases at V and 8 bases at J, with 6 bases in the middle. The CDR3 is CASSTREAFF. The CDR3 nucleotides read TGTGCCAGCAGTACGCGGGAAGCTTTCTTT.

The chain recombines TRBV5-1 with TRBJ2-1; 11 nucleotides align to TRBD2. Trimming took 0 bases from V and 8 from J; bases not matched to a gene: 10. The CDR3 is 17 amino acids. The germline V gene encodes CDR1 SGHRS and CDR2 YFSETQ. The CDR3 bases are TGCGCCAGCAGCTTGGCCCTCGCACTAGCGGGGGTTGATGAGCAGTTCTTC. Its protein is CASSLALALAGVDEQFF.

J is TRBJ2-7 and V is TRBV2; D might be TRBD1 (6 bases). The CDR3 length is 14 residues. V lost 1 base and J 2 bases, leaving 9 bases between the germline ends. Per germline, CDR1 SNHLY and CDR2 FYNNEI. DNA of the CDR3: TGTGCCAGCAGTGAAGGACAGGCGACCTACGAGCAGTACTTC. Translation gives CASSEGQATYEQYF.

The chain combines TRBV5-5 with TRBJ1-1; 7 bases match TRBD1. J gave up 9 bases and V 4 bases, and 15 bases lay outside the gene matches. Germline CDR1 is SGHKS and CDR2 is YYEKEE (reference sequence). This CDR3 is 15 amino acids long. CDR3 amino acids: CASSPAGQQDVKAFF. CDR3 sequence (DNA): TGTGCCAGCAGCCCCGCGGGACAGCAAGACGTCAAAGCTTTCTTT.

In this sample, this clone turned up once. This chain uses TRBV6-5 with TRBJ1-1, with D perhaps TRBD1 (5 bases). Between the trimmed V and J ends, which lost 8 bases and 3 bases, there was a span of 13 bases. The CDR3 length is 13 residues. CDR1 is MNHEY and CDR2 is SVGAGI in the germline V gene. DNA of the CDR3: TGTGCCAGCGGGGGGACGGGAGACACTGAAGCTTTCTTT. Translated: CASGGTGDTEAFF.

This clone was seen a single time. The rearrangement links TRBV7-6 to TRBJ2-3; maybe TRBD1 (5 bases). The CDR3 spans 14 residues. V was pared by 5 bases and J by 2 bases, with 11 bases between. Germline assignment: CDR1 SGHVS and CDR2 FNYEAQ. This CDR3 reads CASSKRQLTDTQYF. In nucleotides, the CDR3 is TGTGCCAGCAGCAAACGACAGCTCACAGATACGCAGTATTTT.

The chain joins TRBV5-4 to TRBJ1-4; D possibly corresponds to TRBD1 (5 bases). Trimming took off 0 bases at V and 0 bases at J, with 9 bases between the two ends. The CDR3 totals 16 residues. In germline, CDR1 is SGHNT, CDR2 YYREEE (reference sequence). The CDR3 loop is CASSLGQLATNEKLFF. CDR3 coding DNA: TGTGCCAGCAGCTTGGGACAGCTTGCAACTAATGAAAAACTGTTTTTT.

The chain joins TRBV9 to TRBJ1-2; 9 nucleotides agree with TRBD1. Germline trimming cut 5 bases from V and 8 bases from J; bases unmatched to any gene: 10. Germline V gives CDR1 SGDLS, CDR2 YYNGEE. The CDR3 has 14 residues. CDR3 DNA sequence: TGTGCCAGCAGTGCCCTCGGGACAGGGCGAGGCTACACCTTC. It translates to CASSALGTGRGYTF.

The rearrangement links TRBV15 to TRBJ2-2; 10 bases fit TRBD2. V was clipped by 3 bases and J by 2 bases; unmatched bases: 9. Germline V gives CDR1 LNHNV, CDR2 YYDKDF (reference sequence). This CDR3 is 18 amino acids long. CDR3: CATSSPLTSGINTGELFF. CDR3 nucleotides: TGTGCCACCAGCAGCCCTCTAACTAGCGGGATTAACACCGGGGAGCTGTTTTTT.

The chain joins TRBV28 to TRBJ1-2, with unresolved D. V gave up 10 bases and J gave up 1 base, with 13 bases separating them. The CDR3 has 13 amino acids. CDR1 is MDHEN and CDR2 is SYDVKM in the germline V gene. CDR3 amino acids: CATKRAGNYGYTF. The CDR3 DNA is TGTGCCACCAAAAGGGCGGGTAACTATGGCTACACCTTC.

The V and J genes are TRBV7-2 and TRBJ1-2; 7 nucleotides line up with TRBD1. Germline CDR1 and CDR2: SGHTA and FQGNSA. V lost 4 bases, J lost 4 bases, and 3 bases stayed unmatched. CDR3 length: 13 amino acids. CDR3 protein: CASSSGTAYGYTF. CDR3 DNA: TGTGCCAGCAGCTCCGGGACAGCCTATGGCTACACCTTC.

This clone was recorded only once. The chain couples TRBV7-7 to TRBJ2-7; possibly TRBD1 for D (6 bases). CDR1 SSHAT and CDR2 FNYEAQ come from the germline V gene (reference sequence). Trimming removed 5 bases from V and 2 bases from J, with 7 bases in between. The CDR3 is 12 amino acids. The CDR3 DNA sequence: TGTGCCAGCAGCCGGACAGCCTACGAGCAGTACTTC. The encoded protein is CASSRTAYEQYF.

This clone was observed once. The CDR3, as DNA: TGTGCCAGCAGCTTAGGTAGACTACACCAAGAGACCCAGTACTTC. Amino acid sequence: CASSLGRLHQETQYF. The gene calls are TRBV7-6 and TRBJ2-5; D possibly corresponds to TRBD2 (5 bases). There are 15 residues in the CDR3. CDR1 and CDR2 from the germline V gene are SGHVS and FNYEAQ. V lost 1 base, J lost 0 bases, and 9 bases lay in between.

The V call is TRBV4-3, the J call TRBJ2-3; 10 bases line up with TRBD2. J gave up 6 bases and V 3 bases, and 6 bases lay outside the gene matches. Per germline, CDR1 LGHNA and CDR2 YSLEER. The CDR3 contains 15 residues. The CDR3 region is CASSHQSGGVDTQYF. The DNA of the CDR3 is TGCGCCAGCAGCCACCAAAGCGGGGGGGTGGATACGCAGTATTTT.

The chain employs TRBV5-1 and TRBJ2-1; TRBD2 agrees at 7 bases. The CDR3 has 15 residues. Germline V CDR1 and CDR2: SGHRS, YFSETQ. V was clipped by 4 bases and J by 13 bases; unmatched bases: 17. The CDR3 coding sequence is TGCGCCAGCAGCCCCGGGGTAGCGGGCAACCGTCCACAGTTCTTC. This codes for CASSPGVAGNRPQFF. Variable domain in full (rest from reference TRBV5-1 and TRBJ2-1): KAGVTQTPRYLIKTRGQQVTLSCSPISGHRSVSWYQQTPGQGLQFLFEYFSETQRNKGNFPGRFSGRQFSNSRSEMNVSTLELGDSALYLCASSPGVAGNRPQFFGPGTRLTVL.

CDR3 loop: CASSQRGRIQETQYF. The CDR3 DNA reads as TGCGCCAGCAGCCAGCGGGGGCGGATCCAAGAGACCCAGTACTTC. This chain connects TRBV5-1 to TRBJ2-5, with TRBD2 matching over 8 bases. V was pared by 4 bases and J by 1 base, with 6 bases of the junction left unmatched. CDR1 is SGHRS, CDR2 YFSETQ, per germline. The CDR3 loop spans 15 amino acids.